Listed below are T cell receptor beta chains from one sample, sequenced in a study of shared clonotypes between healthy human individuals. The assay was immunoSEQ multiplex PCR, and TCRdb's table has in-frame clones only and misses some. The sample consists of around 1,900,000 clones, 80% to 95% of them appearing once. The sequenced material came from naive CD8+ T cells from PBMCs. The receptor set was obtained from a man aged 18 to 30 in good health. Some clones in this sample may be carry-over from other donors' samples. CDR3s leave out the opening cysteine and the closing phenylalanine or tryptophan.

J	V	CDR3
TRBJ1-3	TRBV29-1	SVEGLSDRGRDTIY
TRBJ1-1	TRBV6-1	ASSEDEGRAYTEAF
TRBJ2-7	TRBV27	ASSFRQGNPYEQY
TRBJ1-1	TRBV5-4	ASSPKGQLNTEAF
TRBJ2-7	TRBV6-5	ASGTLAYEQY
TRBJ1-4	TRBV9	ASSAAGTGVEKLF
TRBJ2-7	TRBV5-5	ASSLTPRGYEQY
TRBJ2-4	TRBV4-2	ASSQGPGLVGKNIQY
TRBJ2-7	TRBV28	ASSLWPERSYEQY
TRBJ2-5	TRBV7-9	ASSLVGNHAGMGETQY
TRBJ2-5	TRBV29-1	SVLGGGVQETQY